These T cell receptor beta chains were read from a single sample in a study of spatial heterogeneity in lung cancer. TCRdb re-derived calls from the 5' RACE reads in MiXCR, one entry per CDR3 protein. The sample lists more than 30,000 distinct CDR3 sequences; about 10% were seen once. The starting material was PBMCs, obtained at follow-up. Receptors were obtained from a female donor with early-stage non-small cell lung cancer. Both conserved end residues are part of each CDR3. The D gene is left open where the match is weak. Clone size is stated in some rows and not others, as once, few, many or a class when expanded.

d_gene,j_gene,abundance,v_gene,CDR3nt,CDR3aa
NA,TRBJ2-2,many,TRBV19,TGTGCCAGTGGAGGCACAGGGAACACCGGGGAGCTGTTTTTT,CASGGTGNTGELFF
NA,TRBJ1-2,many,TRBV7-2,TGTGCCAGCAGCTTAGGAGGTGATCCGAACTATGGCTACACCTTC,CASSLGGDPNYGYTF
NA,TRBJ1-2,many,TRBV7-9,TGTGCCAGCAGCTTAGGTGGGGCAGGGCGCCCCTATGGCTACACCTTC,CASSLGGAGRPYGYTF
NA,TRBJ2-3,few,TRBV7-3,TGTGCCAGCAGCTTAACGTTAATGGCAAGCACAGATACGCAGTATTTT,CASSLTLMASTDTQYF
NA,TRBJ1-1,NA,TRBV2,TGTGCCAGCAGTCCCTACCTGAACACTGAAGCTTTCTTT,CASSPYLNTEAFF
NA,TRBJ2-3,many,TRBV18,TGTGCCAGCTCACCACCGGGATCGGATACGCAGTATTTT,CASSPPGSDTQYF
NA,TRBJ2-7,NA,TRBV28,TGTGCCAGCAGTTTGGGGCAGGGGCATAACGAGCAGTACTTC,CASSLGQGHNEQYF
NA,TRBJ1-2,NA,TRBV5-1,TGCGCCAGCAGCGAGCGGGGGGCTAGCTATGGCTACACCTTC,CASSERGASYGYTF
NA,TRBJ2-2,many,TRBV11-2,TGTGCCAGCAGCTCAAGAATCACCGGGGAGCTGTTTTTT,CASSSRITGELFF
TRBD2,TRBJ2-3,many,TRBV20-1,TGCAGTGCTGAGACTAGCGGGGGGTCAAATACGCAGTATTTT,CSAETSGGSNTQYF
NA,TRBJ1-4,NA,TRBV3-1,TGTGCCAGCAGCCAAGATAGGGTGGAGGTGTGGGGCCTGTATGAAAAACTGTTTTTT,CASSQDRVEVWGLYEKLFF
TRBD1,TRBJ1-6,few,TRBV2,TGTGCCAGCAGTAGTGACAGGGGGCTTTCACCCCTCCACTTT,CASSSDRGLSPLHF
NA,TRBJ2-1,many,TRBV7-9,TGTGCCAGCAGCTTAGACTACAATGAGCAGTTCTTC,CASSLDYNEQFF
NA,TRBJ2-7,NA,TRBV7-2,TGTGCCAGCAGCGTCGGGACTGTTCCCTACGAGCAGTACTTC,CASSVGTVPYEQYF
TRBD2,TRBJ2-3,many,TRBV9,TGTGCCAGCAGCGTAGCCCTAGCGGGGCATTTCACAGATACGCAGTATTTT,CASSVALAGHFTDTQYF
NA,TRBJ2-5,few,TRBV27,TGTGCCAGCAGCCAGCGGCGGTGGGGGGAGACCCAGTACTTC,CASSQRRWGETQYF
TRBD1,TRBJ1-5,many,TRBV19,TGTGCCAGTACGACAGGGGGGAGCAATCAGCCCCAGCATTTT,CASTTGGSNQPQHF
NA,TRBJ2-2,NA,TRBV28,TGTGCCAGCAGTTCACGGAGGGGGCGCCGGGCCGACACCGGGGAGCTGTTTTTT,CASSSRRGRRADTGELFF
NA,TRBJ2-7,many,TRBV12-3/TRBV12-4,TGTGCCAGCAGCCCCGGACAGATCGAGCAGTACTTC,CASSPGQIEQYF
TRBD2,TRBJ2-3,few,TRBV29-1,TGCAGCGTTCTCACTAGCGGGGGGTCAGATACGCAGTATTTT,CSVLTSGGSDTQYF
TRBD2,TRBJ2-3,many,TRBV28,TGTGCCAGCACCGCCTTGGGGCGGGGGGACACAGATACGCAGTATTTT,CASTALGRGDTDTQYF
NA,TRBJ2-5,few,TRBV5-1,TGCGCCAGCAGCTTCCCGGGGGTAGAGACCCAGTACTTC,CASSFPGVETQYF
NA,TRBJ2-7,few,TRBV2,TGTGCCAGCAGTAGGCCGGCGAGCTCCTACGAGCAGTACTTC,CASSRPASSYEQYF
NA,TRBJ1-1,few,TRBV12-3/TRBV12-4,TGTGCCAGCAGTTTCGGACAGACCAACACTGAAGCTTTCTTT,CASSFGQTNTEAFF
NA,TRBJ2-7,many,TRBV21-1,TGTGCCAGCAGCAAAAAACTAGCGGGGGGCCCTCCCTACGAGCAGTACTTC,CASSKKLAGGPPYEQYF
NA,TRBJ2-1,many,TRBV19,TGTGCCAGTAGTATTTATCGGGACTCCGAGCAGTTCTTC,CASSIYRDSEQFF
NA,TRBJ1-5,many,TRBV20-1,TGCAGTGCTAGGAGCGATAGCAATCAGCCCCAGCATTTT,CSARSDSNQPQHF
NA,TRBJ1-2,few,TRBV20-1,TGCAGTGGGGTCCCAGGGGCCTATGGCTACACCTTC,CSGVPGAYGYTF
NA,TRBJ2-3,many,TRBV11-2,TGTGCCAGCAGCTGGCGTTCAGGGGCTTTCACGGATACGCAGTATTTT,CASSWRSGAFTDTQYF
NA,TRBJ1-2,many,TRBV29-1,TGCAGCGTCGCCCCTGATACGGGCGGCTACACCTTC,CSVAPDTGGYTF
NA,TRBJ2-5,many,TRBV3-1,TGTGCCAGCGGGTGGGAGACCCAGTACTTC,CASGWETQYF
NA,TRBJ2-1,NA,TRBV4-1,TGCGCCAGCAGCCAAGAATTGGCCGTCGGTGATGAGCAGTTCTTC,CASSQELAVGDEQFF
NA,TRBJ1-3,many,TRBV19,TGTGCCAGTAGTATAGCGGCCATTTCTGGAAACACCATATATTTT,CASSIAAISGNTIYF
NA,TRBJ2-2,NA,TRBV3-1,TGTGCCAGCAGCCATTCAGGGGTAGACGGGGAGCTGTTTTTT,CASSHSGVDGELFF
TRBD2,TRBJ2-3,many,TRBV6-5,TGTGCCAGCAGTTACGGAGCGGGGAAAGGCACAGATACGCAGTATTTT,CASSYGAGKGTDTQYF
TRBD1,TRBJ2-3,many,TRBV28,TGTGCCAGCAGTTTAGGCGGGACAGGGTTACGAACAGATACGCAGTATTTT,CASSLGGTGLRTDTQYF
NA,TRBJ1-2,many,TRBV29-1,TGCAGCGTTGTAGGACAAACTAACTATGGCTACACCTTC,CSVVGQTNYGYTF
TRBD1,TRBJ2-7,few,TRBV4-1,TGCGCCAGCAGCCTACCACAGGGGGGTTCCTACGAGCAGTACTTC,CASSLPQGGSYEQYF
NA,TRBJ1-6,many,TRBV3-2,TGTGCCATTCCTCCAGGCAGCTCCTATAATTCACCCCTCCACTTT,CAIPPGSSYNSPLHF
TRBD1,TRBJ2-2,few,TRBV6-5,TGTGCCAGCAGTTTGGTGGGGACAGGGAGCGGGGAGCTGTTTTTT,CASSLVGTGSGELFF
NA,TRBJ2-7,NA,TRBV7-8,TGTGCCAGCAGCCCGTACTACGAGCAGTACTTC,CASSPYYEQYF
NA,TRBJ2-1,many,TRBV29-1,TGCAGCGTTGAGGGGGGGCACTACAATGAGCAGTTCTTC,CSVEGGHYNEQFF
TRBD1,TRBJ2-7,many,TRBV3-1,TGTGCCAGCAGCCCGGGACAGGGCATCTACGAGCAGTACTTC,CASSPGQGIYEQYF
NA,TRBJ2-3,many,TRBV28,TGTGCCAGCAGACTTGGGACTTCTTTCCTTGTTGGTACGCAGTATTTT,CASRLGTSFLVGTQYF
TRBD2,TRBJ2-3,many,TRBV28,TGTGCCAGCAGCAGGGGACTAGCGGGGGGCGCCCTACGGGAAGATACGCAGTATTTT,CASSRGLAGGALREDTQYF
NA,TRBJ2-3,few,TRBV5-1,TGCGCCAGCAGCTTGGGGAGCCGAGATACGCAGTATTTT,CASSLGSRDTQYF
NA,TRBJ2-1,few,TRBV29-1,TGCAGCGTTGACGCAGGGAAAGGTGTTTGGTATGAGCAGTTCTTC,CSVDAGKGVWYEQFF
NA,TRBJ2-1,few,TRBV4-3,TGCGCCAGCAGCCAAGTAGTCGAGGGGTACAATGAGCAGTTCTTC,CASSQVVEGYNEQFF
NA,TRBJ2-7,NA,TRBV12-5,TGTGCTAGTGGTTCGAGGGGAGCCTACGAGCAGTACTTC,CASGSRGAYEQYF
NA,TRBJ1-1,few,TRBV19,TGTGCCAGTAGGCCGGGGCCCAACACTGAAGCTTTCTTT,CASRPGPNTEAFF
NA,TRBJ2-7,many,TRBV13,TGTGCCAGCAGCTTACAGGGAAGGCTTTACGAGCAGTACTTC,CASSLQGRLYEQYF